The T cell receptor (beta chain) under discussion was sequenced for a study of T-cell reconstitution after alpha-beta-depleted transplantation in children. Preparing the TCRbeta library involved the use of unique molecular identifiers. TCRdb used MiXCR to reprocess the PCR reads, holding one entry per CDR3 protein. The profile shows fewer than 700,000 distinct CDR3 sequences, over 10% of them singletons. The V gene end was trimmed by 4 bases and the J gene end by 5 bases; junction bases not matched to a gene: 16. The CDR3 consists of 17 residues. Germline loops: CDR1 SGDLS, CDR2 YYNGEE. The source material was PBMCs, mostly from graft donor cells, sampled 360 days after TCRalphabeta/CD19-depleted stem cell transplant. The V call is TRBV9, the J call TRBJ2-5; 8 bases fit TRBD1. The TCR originated in a male patient between 10 and 17 years old who had a stem cell transplant for acute myeloid leukemia, so the T cells may come from the graft donor. CDR3 DNA sequence: TGTGCCAGCAGCCCGAGGCGGGGAACAGGGGGTTCGGAGACCCAGTACTTC. As protein: CASSPRRGTGGSETQYF.